This TCR beta chain was profiled in a study of regulatory T cells in long-lasting Graves disease. As to time point: newly diagnosed GD, antithyroid drugs for less than 3 months. The TCR library was made from RNA that had been extracted from PBMCs in TRIzol. Only a few counts were recorded for this clonotype. The V gene's germline CDR1 is KGHDR and CDR2 SFDVKD. Losses at the gene ends were 9 bases for V and 6 bases for J; bases not matched to a gene: 3. The CDR3 consists of 14 residues. TCR beta libraries were built with iRepertoire HTBI primers and Arm-PCR of CDR3 regions. Each CDR3 protein is one row after TCRdb ran MiXCR on the multiplex PCR reads. The sample includes 620,000 or so distinct CDR3 sequences, about 16% seen only once; the top ten take around 18%. This same sample was also part of a study on T cells in Graves' hyperthyroidism and ophthalmopathy. That paper states: Clinical symptoms, serum thyroxine and TRAb, thyroid ultrasound and orbital computed tomography were used for the diagnoses.

The receptor was isolated from a woman younger than 45 with Graves disease. The source was peripheral blood mononuclear cells (PBMCs), collected at new diagnosis, from a patient treated with antithyroid drugs. The V and J genes are TRBV24-1 and TRBJ2-1; 14 nucleotides match TRBD2. The CDR3 DNA reads TGTGCCACCGCCGGGACTAGCGGGAGCAATGAGCAGTTCTTC. This codes for CATAGTSGSNEQFF.